This T cell receptor (beta chain) was retrieved from a study of T cells in Graves' hyperthyroidism and ophthalmopathy. Study-wide context: Staff took peripheral blood when the initial diagnosis was made, before any treatment began.

RNA transcripts served as the template for amplifying TCR beta CDR3 regions. An initial round of RT-PCR targeting the TCR CDR3 relied on the HTBI primer set. TCRdb analysed the multiplex PCR reads with MiXCR anew, one entry per CDR3 protein. Seen here are about 200,000 distinct CDR3 sequences, 17% observed once, and the top ten hold roughly 49%. Unmatched junction bases numbered 14, after V lost 7 bases and J lost 7 bases. This CDR3 spans 17 amino acids. This clonotype has ten or more counts. This TCR was recovered from a woman between 45 and 60 years old with Graves' hyperthyroidism. Sequencing was done on a sample of blood. The chain combines TRBV12-3 or TRBV12-4 with TRBJ2-1; 12 nucleotides align to TRBD1. Here the CDR3 DNA reads TGTGCCAGCACCCCAACGGGGAGGGACAGGGGGCTGAATGAGCAGTTCTTC. Its protein product is CASTPTGRDRGLNEQFF.